A selection of T cell receptor beta chains follows, all from one sample in a study of metastatic and nonmetastatic thyroid tumors. Through MiXCR, TCRdb re-clonotyped the PCR reads. The sample records around 7,000 clones, roughly 35% being singletons. Sample: adjacent normal tissue. These receptors were obtained from a female donor with papillary thyroid cancer or a benign thyroid nodule (not recorded which). Some clones in this sample may be carry-over from other donors' samples. Both conserved end residues are part of each CDR3. D genes are given only for firm matches. Size is omitted from some rows. Given values are once, few, many or a class for expanded clones.

j_gene,d_gene,abundance,v_gene,CDR3aa,CDR3nt
TRBJ2-3,.,few,TRBV2,CASSGSGSTDTQYF,TGTGCCAGCAGCGGTAGCGGTAGCACAGATACGCAGTATTTT
TRBJ2-1,.,few,TRBV9,CASSGGLMDGEQFF,TGTGCCAGCAGCGGGGGGCTCATGGACGGTGAGCAGTTCTTC
TRBJ1-1,.,.,TRBV11-2,CASSLSDTGEAFF,TGTGCCAGCAGCTTAAGCGACACAGGTGAAGCTTTCTTT
TRBJ1-5,.,few,TRBV7-3,CASSLTNGQPQHF,TGTGCCAGCAGCTTAACAAACGGTCAGCCCCAGCATTTT
TRBJ2-7,.,.,TRBV6-6,CASSYSGADEQYF,TGTGCCAGCAGTTACTCGGGGGCGGACGAGCAGTACTTC
TRBJ2-7,TRBD2,.,TRBV28,CASSGGLAGAYEQYF,TGTGCCAGCAGTGGGGGACTAGCGGGGGCTTACGAGCAGTACTTC
TRBJ1-1,TRBD1,.,TRBV20-1,CSARVRGQGNTEAFF,TGCAGTGCTAGGGTCAGGGGGCAGGGGAACACTGAAGCTTTCTTT
TRBJ2-5,.,.,TRBV15,CATRRVAGEETQYF,TGTGCCACCAGACGGGTGGCAGGGGAGGAGACCCAGTACTTC
TRBJ1-2,TRBD1,.,TRBV6-5,CASSYDARQGSYGYTF,TGTGCCAGCAGTTACGATGCCCGACAGGGAAGCTATGGCTACACCTTC
TRBJ1-6,TRBD1,few,TRBV28,CASSLGQGQDSPIHF,TGTGCCAGCAGTCTCGGACAGGGCCAGGATTCACCCATCCACTTT
TRBJ2-1,.,few,TRBV19,CASSPNLKRDEQFF,TGTGCCAGTTCACCAAACCTCAAGCGGGATGAGCAGTTCTTC
TRBJ1-1,TRBD1,few,TRBV27,CASSPTQGAEAFF,TGTGCCAGCAGTCCGACACAGGGGGCTGAAGCTTTCTTT
TRBJ2-7,TRBD2,.,TRBV28,CASSSPSGATYEQYF,TGTGCCAGCAGTTCCCCTAGCGGGGCTACCTACGAGCAGTACTTC
TRBJ1-5,.,few,TRBV15,CATSKGLGDQPQHF,TGTGCCACCAGCAAAGGGCTGGGGGATCAGCCCCAGCATTTT
TRBJ2-7,.,.,TRBV7-2,CASGRGDRYEQYF,TGTGCCAGCGGCCGCGGGGACAGATACGAGCAGTACTTC
TRBJ1-2,.,few,TRBV2,CASRGLVPNGYTF,TGTGCCAGCAGGGGCCTCGTCCCGAATGGCTACACCTTC